The 18 T cell receptor beta chains listed next were all sequenced from one sample in a study of PD-1 blockade in mismatch repair-deficient tumors. The protocol was immunoSEQ multiplex PCR, while the TCRdb copy is restricted to in-frame clones and leaves out a portion. This sample has more than 95,000 clones, with about 85% found just once. This specimen was peripheral blood, taken 44 weeks after starting pembrolizumab. These TCRs come from an adult with mismatch repair-deficient cancer.

The chain joins TRBV7-2 to TRBJ2-3; a possible D gene is TRBD2 (6 bases). This CDR3 is 14 amino acids long. The V and J ends lost 1 base and 4 bases respectively, with 9 bases between them. CDR1 and CDR2 (germline): SGHTA, FQGNSA. Here the CDR3 reads CASSLVSGADTQYF. The CDR3 DNA sequence: TGTGCCAGCAGCTTAGTGTCGGGAGCAGATACGCAGTATTTT.

V is TRBV30 and J is TRBJ2-7; D unclear. With 0 bases removed from V and 6 bases from J, the gap between germline ends came to 15 bases. Germline V gives CDR1 GTSNPN, CDR2 SVGIG (reference sequence). This CDR3 is 14 amino acids long. CDR3 nucleotides: TGTGCCTGGAGTGTAGGGTCGCAGGCCCGCGAGCAGTACTTC. Its protein product is CAWSVGSQAREQYF.

This chain links TRBV29-1 with TRBJ1-2; a possible D gene is TRBD1 (6 bases). Trimming stripped 4 bases from V and 0 bases from J, with 9 bases between. From germline, CDR1 is SQVTM and CDR2 ANQGSEA. This CDR3 spans 13 amino acids. The CDR3 reads CSVANRANYGYTF. The CDR3 DNA reads TGCAGCGTTGCTAACAGGGCTAACTATGGCTACACCTTC. Looking up the rest from reference TRBV29-1 and TRBJ1-2 gives the full variable domain: SAVISQKPSRDICQRGTSLTIQCQVDSQVTMMFWYRQQPGQSLTLIATANQGSEATYESGFVIDKFPISRPNLTFSTLTVSNMSPEDSSIYLCSVANRANYGYTFGSGTRLTVV.

The chain combines TRBV7-9 with TRBJ2-7; 9 bases align to TRBD1. Germline-derived CDR1 and CDR2 are SEHNR and FQNEAQ (reference sequence). V dropped 5 bases and J dropped 6; count of bases not matched to a gene: 11. CDR3 length equals 15 residues. CDR3 protein: CASSLFTGTGSEQYF. The CDR3 region has the DNA TGTGCCAGCAGCCTATTTACCGGGACAGGGTCCGAGCAGTACTTC. The full variable domain, its missing parts supplied by reference TRBV7-9 and TRBJ2-7, is DTGVSQNPRHKITKRGQNVTFRCDPISEHNRLYWYRQTLGQGPEFLTYFQNEAQLEKSRLLSDRFSAERPKGSFSTLEIQRTEQGDSAMYLCASSLFTGTGSEQYFGPGTRLTVT.

J is TRBJ2-6 and V is TRBV30; tentatively, D is TRBD2 (5 bases). This CDR3 is 15 amino acids long. The V end was cut by 4 bases, the J end by 0 bases, with 10 bases between. Germline V gene sequence: CDR1 GTSNPN, CDR2 SVGIG (reference sequence). Written as DNA, the CDR3 is TGTGCCTGGAAGGTTGCGGGCTCTGGGGCCAACGTCCTGACTTTC. Its protein is CAWKVAGSGANVLTF.

The genes are TRBV9 and TRBJ2-3, with TRBD1 matching over 9 bases. Looked up from germline, CDR1 is SGDLS and CDR2 is YYNGEE. This CDR3 has 18 amino acids. Trimming cost V 0 bases and J 0 bases; bases outside gene matches: 8. CDR3 sequence reads: CASSVGGQGAKSTDTQYF. The CDR3 DNA reads as TGTGCCAGCAGCGTAGGGGGACAGGGAGCAAAAAGCACAGATACGCAGTATTTT.

This sequence joins TRBV9 and TRBJ2-2, with a tentative D call TRBD1 (7 bases). The germline V gene encodes CDR1 SGDLS and CDR2 YYNGEE. Between the trimmed V and J ends, which lost 0 bases and 4 bases, there was a span of 13 bases. The CDR3 sequence is 16 residues long. CDR3: CASSVGGGGVTGELFF. CDR3 nucleotides: TGTGCCAGCAGCGTAGGAGGAGGGGGCGTCACCGGGGAGCTGTTTTTT.

The rearrangement links TRBV5-1 to TRBJ2-7; a weak D match, TRBD2 (6 bases). Trimming stripped 4 bases from V and 2 bases from J, with 16 bases between. Germline V gene lookup returns CDR1 SGHRS and CDR2 YFSETQ. The CDR3 has 15 amino acids. As DNA, the CDR3 is TGCGCCAGCAGCCCTGGCCTGGGGGGTACCTACGAGCAGTACTTC. Translated: CASSPGLGGTYEQYF. The whole variable domain, remainder taken from reference TRBV5-1 and TRBJ2-7, is KAGVTQTPRYLIKTRGQQVTLSCSPISGHRSVSWYQQTPGQGLQFLFEYFSETQRNKGNFPGRFSGRQFSNSRSEMNVSTLELGDSALYLCASSPGLGGTYEQYFGPGTRLTVT.

This chain uses TRBV19 with TRBJ1-5, with D possibly matching TRBD1 (5 bases). Germline V gene data show CDR1 as LNHDA and CDR2 as SQIVND (reference sequence). V was shortened by 1 base and J by 0 bases, with 10 bases between the two germline ends. The CDR3 spans 16 residues. The CDR3 DNA sequence: TGTGCCAGTAGTATAGTGGGGCCCTATAGCAATCAGCCCCAGCATTTT. Translating it yields CASSIVGPYSNQPQHF.

This chain uses TRBV10-1 with TRBJ1-1, with D unclear. The CDR3 covers 13 residues. The V end was cut by 2 bases, the J end by 12 bases, with 16 bases between. CDR1 is WNHNN, CDR2 SYGVQD, per germline (reference sequence). Here the CDR3 DNA reads TGCGCCAGCAGTGAGGGGCTAGTCACGGGGTCTTTCTTT. It codes for CASSEGLVTGSFF.

The chain carries TRBV4-1 and TRBJ2-7; a possible D gene is TRBD2 (5 bases). V lost 1 base, J lost 5 bases, and 15 bases lay in between. The V gene's germline CDR1 is MGHRA and CDR2 YSYEKL. CDR3 length: 15 amino acids. The CDR3 loop reads CASSQASTPGNEQYF. For the CDR3, the DNA is TGCGCCAGCAGCCAAGCCTCCACCCCGGGGAACGAGCAGTACTTC.

The chain links TRBV6-5 to TRBJ2-1; 9 nucleotides match TRBD2. Germline-derived CDR1 and CDR2 are MNHEY and SVGAGI. The J segment lost 2 bases and the V segment lost 4 bases, leaving 3 bases of the junction unmatched. The CDR3 is 15 residues long. As DNA, the CDR3 is TGTGCCAGCAGTTGGAGCGGGAGGCCCTACAATGAGCAGTTCTTC. Protein: CASSWSGRPYNEQFF.

V and J are TRBV2 and TRBJ1-2, with a weak D call TRBD1 (6 bases). V was clipped by 3 bases and J by 6 bases, with 11 bases between them. The CDR3 is 13 residues long. Per the germline V gene, CDR1 is SNHLY and CDR2 is FYNNEI. CDR3 region: CASSEWGAHGYTF. For the CDR3, the DNA is TGTGCCAGCAGTGAGTGGGGGGCTCATGGCTACACCTTC.

The chain links TRBV6-5 to TRBJ2-1, with 9 bases aligning to TRBD2. The CDR3 contains 14 residues. V was pared by 2 bases and J by 8 bases, with 4 bases of the junction left unmatched. The germline gives CDR1 MNHEY, CDR2 SVGAGI. In DNA, the CDR3 is TGTGCCAGCAGTTACGGCGGGAGGGGGTATGAGCAGTTCTTC. This codes for CASSYGGRGYEQFF.

The V call is TRBV5-5, the J call TRBJ2-7; perhaps TRBD1 as D (6 bases). The CDR3 has 13 amino acids. Deletions cut 0 bases from V and 5 bases from J, with 9 bases between. Germline lookup yields CDR1 SGHKS and CDR2 YYEKEE (reference sequence). CDR3 sequence (DNA): TGTGCCAGCAGCTTGGGGGGGCTCAACGAGCAGTACTTC. It is translated as CASSLGGLNEQYF.

This clone was observed once. The J gene is TRBJ2-1, the V gene TRBV19; the match to TRBD1 covers 7 bases. J lost 4 bases, V lost 6 bases, and 9 bases had no gene match. Looked up from germline, CDR1 is LNHDA and CDR2 is SQIVND (reference sequence). This CDR3 has 15 residues. The CDR3 reads CASRIADRRYNEQFF. CDR3 coding DNA: TGTGCCAGTAGGATCGCGGACAGGAGGTACAATGAGCAGTTCTTC.

CDR3: CAWSARGPWQPQHF. For the CDR3, the DNA is TGTGCCTGGAGTGCGAGGGGGCCGTGGCAGCCCCAGCATTTT. V usage is TRBV30 and J usage is TRBJ1-5, with TRBD1 matching over 7 bases. The V gene's germline CDR1 is GTSNPN and CDR2 SVGIG (reference sequence). V shed 1 base, J shed 7 bases, and the junction held 7 bases outside the gene matches. The CDR3 loop spans 14 amino acids. Variable domain in full (rest from reference TRBV30 and TRBJ1-5): SQTIHQWPATLVQPVGSPLSLECTVEGTSNPNLYWYRQAAGRGLQLLFYSVGIGQISSEVPQNLSASRPQDRQFILSSKKLLLSDSGFYLCAWSARGPWQPQHFGDGTRLSIL.

The chain is built from TRBV18 and TRBJ2-1; maybe TRBD1 (6 bases). V was cut by 4 bases and J by 8 bases, with 12 bases left in between. CDR1 and CDR2 from the germline V gene are KGHSH and LQKENI. The CDR3 spans 13 residues. The CDR3 is CASSLNREYEQFF. The CDR3 DNA reads TGTGCCAGCTCACTAAACAGGGAGTATGAGCAGTTCTTC.